Listed below are T cell receptor beta chains from one sample, sequenced in a study of immune evolution from preneoplasia to lung adenocarcinoma. TCRdb's copy holds only in-frame clones and misses some; the assay was immunoSEQ multiplex PCR. The sample yields about 8,400 clones, under 90% seen once. Sequencing was carried out using FFPE invasive lung adenocarcinoma tissue. Receptors were obtained from a person aged 45-60 years with lung adenocarcinoma. CDR3s include the opening cysteine and the closing phenylalanine or tryptophan. D genes are given only for firm matches. Part of the rows lack a size; the others show once, few, many or a class for expanded clones.

clone_size j_call v_call d_call cdr3_aa cdr3_nt
once TRBJ2-1 TRBV29-1 TRBD1 CSVGSRQGTRSNEQFF TGCAGCGTTGGATCGAGACAGGGCACACGGTCAAATGAGCAGTTCTTC
. TRBJ2-7 TRBV11-3 TRBD2 CASSWLAGEQYF TGTGCCAGCAGCTGGCTAGCGGGGGAGCAGTACTTC
. TRBJ1-1 TRBV19 TRBD1 CASSWPGQEDTEAFF TGTGCCAGTAGTTGGCCGGGACAGGAAGACACTGAAGCTTTCTTT
. TRBJ2-3 TRBV6-1 TRBD2 CASRLAGSTDTQYF TGTGCCAGCCGACTAGCGGGATCCACAGATACGCAGTATTTT
. TRBJ1-5 TRBV19 . CASSIEGGVHQPQHF TGTGCCAGTAGTATAGAGGGCGGGGTCCATCAGCCCCAGCATTTT
. TRBJ1-2 TRBV29-1 . CSVVVIPSRSDYGYTF TGCAGCGTTGTCGTCATCCCTAGTAGGTCGGACTATGGCTACACCTTC
. TRBJ2-3 TRBV2 . CASRGMEQYF TGTGCCTCCCGTGGCATGGAGCAGTATTTT
. TRBJ2-7 TRBV5-4 . CASSLNRGSYEQYF TGTGCCAGCAGCTTGAATCGCGGCTCCTACGAGCAGTACTTC
. TRBJ2-1 TRBV5-1 TRBD2 CASTYGASGIQNEQFF TGCGCCAGCACTTATGGGGCTAGCGGAATTCAAAATGAGCAGTTCTTC
. TRBJ1-1 TRBV28 TRBD1 CASSLMVGTGGNTEAFF TGTGCCAGCAGTTTAATGGTAGGGACAGGGGGGAACACTGAAGCTTTCTTT
. TRBJ1-2 TRBV6-6 . CASIIGRARYGYTF TGTGCCAGTATTATTGGCAGGGCGAGATATGGCTACACCTTC
. TRBJ1-1 TRBV2 TRBD1 CASIPGTGHNTEAFF TGTGCCAGCATCCCAGGGACAGGTCATAACACTGAAGCTTTCTTT
. TRBJ2-3 TRBV5-1 . CASSLVGQFTDTQYF TGCGCCAGCAGCTTGGTCGGACAGTTCACAGATACGCAGTATTTT
. TRBJ1-1 TRBV12-2 . CASRGRGENTEAFF TGTGCAAGTCGCGGCAGAGGGGAGAACACTGAAGCTTTCTTT
. TRBJ1-1 TRBV28 TRBD1 CASRGYGTELNTEAFF TGTGCCAGCAGGGGATACGGGACAGAGCTGAACACTGAAGCTTTCTTT
. TRBJ1-4 TRBV29-1 . CSGGAELNEKLFF TGCAGCGGGGGGGCGGAACTCAATGAAAAACTGTTTTTT
. TRBJ2-1 TRBV5-1 TRBD1 CASAVTGVLNEQFF TGCGCCAGCGCTGTGACAGGGGTACTTAATGAGCAGTTCTTC
few TRBJ2-3 TRBV29-1 TRBD1 CSVEFRGQGAGDTQYF TGCAGCGTTGAATTCAGGGGACAGGGGGCAGGAGATACGCAGTATTTT
few TRBJ2-3 TRBV18 . CASSGFEDSQDTQYF TGTGCCAGCTCCGGGTTTGAAGATAGCCAGGATACGCAGTATTTT
. TRBJ1-1 TRBV11-2 . CASSLEGRAFF TGTGCCAGCAGCTTAGAGGGGCGAGCTTTCTTT
. TRBJ2-5 TRBV7-8 TRBD1 CASSLGGGFQETQYF TGTGCCAGCAGCTTAGGAGGGGGCTTCCAAGAGACCCAGTACTTC
. TRBJ1-1 TRBV4-2 TRBD1 CASSQVTGGWGGEAFF TGTGCCAGCAGCCAAGTGACAGGGGGCTGGGGCGGTGAAGCTTTCTTT
. TRBJ1-1 TRBV5-1 . CASSLYTEDTEAFF TGCGCCAGCAGCCTCTATACGGAGGACACTGAAGCTTTCTTT
once TRBJ1-4 TRBV30 . CAHDSNNEKLFF TGTGCCCACGACAGTAATAATGAAAAACTGTTTTTT
. TRBJ2-7 TRBV6-5 . CASSLSRAVALYEQYF TGTGCCAGCAGTTTGAGCCGGGCCGTTGCCCTCTACGAGCAGTACTTC
. TRBJ1-1 TRBV29-1 . CSGHQGSGSEAFF TGCAGCGGGCATCAGGGTAGTGGATCTGAAGCTTTCTTT
. TRBJ2-7 TRBV9 . CASSVDFTDSKQYF TGTGCCAGCAGCGTAGACTTTACCGATTCCAAGCAGTACTTC
. TRBJ2-3 TRBV19 TRBD2 CASSITSGSYTDTQYF TGTGCCAGTAGTATAACTAGCGGAAGTTATACGGATACGCAGTATTTT
. TRBJ1-3 TRBV6-5 . CASSRIQGSTIYF TGTGCCAGCAGCCGGATCCAGGGAAGCACCATATATTTT
once TRBJ1-3 TRBV6-4 . CASSQSGTLSSGNTIYF TGTGCCAGCAGCCAGTCCGGGACTCTTAGCTCTGGAAACACCATATATTTT
. TRBJ2-3 TRBV10-2 TRBD1 CASRPGTGQTDTQYF TGCGCCAGCAGACCCGGGACAGGACAAACAGATACGCAGTATTTT
. TRBJ2-7 TRBV28 . CASSSHYYEDYEQYF TGTGCCAGCAGCTCACATTACTATGAGGACTATGAGCAGTACTTC
. TRBJ2-7 TRBV4-1 TRBD1 CASSQGGTALYEQYF TGCGCCAGCAGCCAAGGAGGGACAGCCCTCTACGAGCAGTACTTC
. TRBJ1-1 TRBV19 . CASSTGTNYMNTEAFF TGTGCCAGTAGTACCGGAACCAACTATATGAACACTGAAGCTTTCTTT
. TRBJ1-5 TRBV7-8 . CASSSGRNQPQHF TGTGCCAGCAGCTCTGGCAGGAATCAGCCCCAGCATTTT
. TRBJ2-5 TRBV10-2 . CASSTPGQETQYF TGCGCCAGCAGTACCCCGGGTCAAGAGACCCAGTACTTC
. TRBJ1-2 TRBV28 TRBD1 CASTKLGDRDF TGTGCCAGTACTAAACTAGGAGACAGGGACTTC
. TRBJ2-2 TRBV7-7 . CASSLAITGSGELFF TGTGCTAGCAGCTTAGCTATCACGGGATCCGGGGAGCTGTTTTTT
few TRBJ2-7 TRBV2 TRBD2 CASRDRLAGSYEQYF TGTGCCAGCAGGGACAGACTAGCGGGGAGCTACGAGCAGTACTTC
. TRBJ2-1 TRBV14 TRBD2 CASSLGLADPNYNEQFF TGTGCCAGCAGCCTGGGACTAGCGGATCCCAACTACAATGAGCAGTTCTTC
once TRBJ1-6 TRBV6-1 TRBD1 CASSVGQGGYNSPLHF TGTGCCAGCAGTGTGGGACAGGGGGGCTATAATTCACCCCTCCACTTT
. TRBJ2-1 TRBV7-8 TRBD1 CASSVGTGVTNEQFF TGTGCCAGCAGTGTAGGGACAGGGGTTACGAATGAGCAGTTCTTC
. TRBJ2-7 TRBV7-6 . CASSPRPGHYEQYF TGTGCCAGCAGCCCCCGGCCGGGTCACTACGAGCAGTACTTC
. TRBJ2-7 TRBV2 TRBD2 CASQRSGGALYEQYF TGTGCCAGCCAGCGTAGCGGGGGGGCTCTCTACGAGCAGTACTTC
. TRBJ1-2 TRBV2 TRBD1 CASTMRQGTVFGYTF TGTGCCAGCACCATGAGACAGGGGACGGTTTTTGGCTACACCTTC
. TRBJ1-2 TRBV28 TRBD1 CASSTPSGQGYGSGYTF TGTGCCAGCAGCACACCCTCGGGACAGGGGTACGGGAGCGGCTACACCTTC
. TRBJ2-5 TRBV13 . CASSFQSAGQETQYF TGTGCCAGCAGCTTCCAGTCTGCGGGCCAAGAGACCCAGTACTTC
. TRBJ2-7 TRBV28 TRBD1 CASTTKPPRQGFYEQYF TGTGCCAGCACCACAAAGCCCCCCCGACAGGGCTTCTACGAGCAGTACTTC
. TRBJ1-1 TRBV30 . CAWSVHSGRAEAFF TGTGCCTGGAGTGTACACTCGGGGAGGGCTGAAGCTTTCTTT
once TRBJ1-3 TRBV4-1 . CASAPFPISGNTIYF TGCGCCAGCGCCCCTTTTCCCATCTCTGGAAACACCATATATTTT
. TRBJ2-2 TRBV18 TRBD1 CASSPRPGQSNTGELFF TGTGCCAGCTCACCCCGGCCGGGACAGTCGAACACCGGGGAGCTGTTTTTT
. TRBJ2-2 TRBV29-1 TRBD2 CSVRGTSGRGGTGELFF TGCAGCGTCCGCGGGACTAGCGGGAGAGGGGGCACCGGGGAGCTGTTTTTT
. TRBJ2-1 TRBV5-1 . CASSLVSYNEQFF TGCGCCAGCAGCTTGGTCAGTTACAATGAGCAGTTCTTC
. TRBJ1-6 TRBV6-6 . CASSYGRNNSPLHF TGTGCCAGCAGTTACGGCAGAAATAATTCACCCCTCCACTTT
few TRBJ2-1 TRBV27 TRBD1 CASRLGQGAYNEQFF TGTGCCTCCCGGCTAGGACAGGGGGCCTACAATGAGCAGTTCTTC